This T cell receptor (beta chain) was retrieved from a study of blood T cell repertoires in COVID-19. Study-wide context: There were acute and convalescent COVID-19 samples, and they came from the United States, Italy and Spain. PBMCs, B-cell-depleted T cells, or T cells provided the cDNA or gDNA that made up the material.

CDR1 and CDR2 from the germline V gene are MDHEN and SYDVKM. The CDR3 totals 13 residues. V was clipped by 4 bases and J by 5 bases, with 10 bases between them. Under the authors' procedure: Estimates of nucleated cell counts were drawn from the amplification of reference gene primers. The protocol was immunoSEQ multiplex PCR, while the TCRdb copy is restricted to in-frame clones and leaves out a portion. The D gene and trimming were derived from the DNA, and the V and J assignments and clone size from that table. In the table there are roughly 76,000 clones, under 95% of which are singletons. This receptor was identified in a woman aged 55-75 years with active COVID-19. Sequences were obtained from peripheral blood. V usage is TRBV28 and J usage is TRBJ2-3; D gene uncertain. The CDR3 coding sequence is TGTGCCAGCAGTTGGCCCTCGGGAGATACGCAGTATTTT. This translates into CASSWPSGDTQYF.